This T cell receptor beta chain was documented in a study of cytomegalovirus exposure and HLA in healthy donors. The study ran its PCR with 60 Vbeta and 13 Jbeta primers. The method was immunoSEQ multiplex PCR; TCRdb's version includes in-frame clones alone and lacks a portion of them. The sample has about 240,000 clones, about 77% seen once; the top ten hold about 0.47%. CDR3 length equals 14 residues. Germline values: CDR1 MNHNS, CDR2 SASEGT. V trimming: 4 bases; J trimming: 5 bases; junction bases outside the gene matches: 3. Sequenced sample: PBMCs. The V call is TRBV6-1, the J call TRBJ2-1; 9 bases align to TRBD2. This receptor was obtained from a boy under 18 in good health and CMV-seronegative. The CDR3 here is CASSVLAGHNEQFF. In DNA form, the CDR3 reads TGTGCCAGCAGTGTGCTAGCGGGACACAATGAGCAGTTCTTC.